This entry is about one TCR beta chain. Profiling relied on immunoSEQ multiplex PCR, and the TCRdb table lists in-frame clones only, not all of them. This table has 150,000 to 200,000 clones, roughly 84% appearing once. The germline V gene has CDR1 LGHNT and CDR2 FRNRAP. This CDR3 spans 12 amino acids. Deletions cut 2 bases from V and 7 bases from J, with 6 bases between. This record comes from a study of blood T cell repertoires in COVID-19. For the study at large: The United States, Italy and Spain were the sources of the acute and convalescent COVID-19 samples.

This study enrolled people aged about 18 to 100 from 20 to 25 US geographic areas. Participants had their cohort set by participant-reported clinical history. Before being deemed recovered, Cohort 3 donors had two negative PCRs, clearance, or symptom resolution. The genes are TRBV12-5 and TRBJ2-1; D is perhaps TRBD2 (5 bases). The sample consisted of PBMCs or T cells enriched from blood (not recorded which). The receptor was derived from a man aged 50-59 years who had recovered from COVID-19. CDR3 region: CASGLPGNEQFF. CDR3 nucleotides: TGTGCTAGTGGTTTGCCGGGGAATGAGCAGTTCTTC.